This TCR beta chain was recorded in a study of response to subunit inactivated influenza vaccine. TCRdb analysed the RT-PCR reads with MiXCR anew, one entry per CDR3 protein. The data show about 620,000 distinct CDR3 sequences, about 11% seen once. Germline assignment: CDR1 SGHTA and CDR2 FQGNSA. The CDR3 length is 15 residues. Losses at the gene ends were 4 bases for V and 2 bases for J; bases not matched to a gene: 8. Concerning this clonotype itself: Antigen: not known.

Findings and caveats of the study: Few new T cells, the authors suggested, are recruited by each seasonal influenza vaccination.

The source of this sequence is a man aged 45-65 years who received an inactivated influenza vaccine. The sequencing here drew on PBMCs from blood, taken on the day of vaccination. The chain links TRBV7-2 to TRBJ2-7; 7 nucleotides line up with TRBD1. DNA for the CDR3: TGTGCCAGCAGCTATCAAACCGGGACAGCCTACGAGCAGTACTTC. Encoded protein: CASSYQTGTAYEQYF. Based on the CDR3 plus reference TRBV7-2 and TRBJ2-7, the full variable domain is GAGVSQSPSNKVTEKGKDVELRCDPISGHTALYWYRQSLGQGLEFLIYFQGNSAPDKSGLPSDRFSAERTGGSVSTLTIQRTQQEDSAVYLCASSYQTGTAYEQYFGPGTRLTVT.